The source of this TCR beta chain is a study of T cells after yellow fever vaccination. Study-level findings and limits: Among all clonotypes, a small share was observed in both CD4 and CD8 compartments. Post-booster samples contained most primary-vaccination clones (approximately 96% CD4, roughly 88% CD8). The secondary response was weaker, and its peak arrived faster, on day 5 versus 15.

Turning to this clonotype: Its antigen is unidentified.

It was through 5'RACE template switching that TCR cDNA was made, with a universal primer site and UMIs added. MiXCR was run by TCRdb on the 5' RACE reads, yielding one entry per CDR3 protein. Of 230,000 or so distinct CDR3 sequences in the sample, more than 3.5% were seen once. The CDR3 is 15 residues long. The germline CDR1 and CDR2 sequences are SGHRS and YFSETQ. Trimming removed 0 bases from V and 5 bases from J, with 12 bases in between. The material sequenced was PBMCs, taken 15 days after the yellow fever booster vaccination. The sequence came from a man between 18 and 35 years old who received the YFV17D yellow fever vaccine. The chain carries TRBV5-1 and TRBJ1-5, with D unresolved. The CDR3 DNA reads TGCGCCAGCAGCTTGGGACCAGGACCCTATCAGCCCCAGCATTTT. It is translated as CASSLGPGPYQPQHF.